These 19 T cell receptor beta chains were sequenced from one sample in a study of tumor-infiltrating lymphocytes in primary liver carcinoma. TCR beta cDNA came from approximately 540 ng total RNA, primed with a constant-region primer. Researchers made the TCR beta libraries by running three nested multiplex PCR rounds with slightly modified ARM-PCR. Each of the first two PCR rounds ran around 10 cycles with TRBV1-TRBV30 forward and C-beta reverse primers. Each CDR3 protein is one row after TCRdb ran MiXCR on the multiplex PCR reads. In the table there are 150,000 to 200,000 distinct CDR3 sequences, approximately 86% of which are singletons. DNA and RNA were both co-extracted from roughly 18-30 mg of bulk tissue that had not been sorted. The specimen sequenced was tumor tissue from primary liver carcinoma. Receptors originate from a man aged 35-49 years with primary liver carcinoma and hepatitis B virus infection.

On this clonotype itself: One end of the junction fails to match germline, which may point to a read error. V is TRBV6-1 and J is TRBJ2-1; D ambiguous. Germline loops: CDR1 MNHNS, CDR2 SASEGT. The CDR3 totals 13 residues. For the CDR3, the DNA is TGTGCCAGCAGTGAAGTAACTCACGATGAACAGTTCTTC. It translates to CASSEVTHDEQFF.

V and J are TRBV7-3 and TRBJ2-1; 9 nucleotides match TRBD2. Trimming at V came to 5 bases and at J to 9 bases, leaving 8 bases not matched to a gene. The CDR3 extends over 14 amino acids. Germline assignment: CDR1 SGHTA and CDR2 FQGTGA. The CDR3 here is CASSHSGRVSEQFF. DNA of the CDR3: TGTGCCAGCAGCCATAGCGGGAGAGTAAGTGAGCAGTTCTTC.

Comment on this clonotype: One end of the junction is discordant with germline, which a read error may explain. V and J are TRBV11-1 and TRBJ2-5; D might be TRBD1 (5 bases). Germline CDR1 is SGHAT and CDR2 is FQDESV (reference sequence). This CDR3 has 15 amino acids. The CDR3 loop reads CASTLTGQAGEAQYF. The DNA for the CDR3 is TGTGCCAGCACCCTCACAGGACAAGCAGGAGAGGCCCAATACTTC.

Regarding this clonotype: A much larger clone lies one base from this, so it may be a read error. The chain links TRBV5-1 to TRBJ2-7; TRBD2 aligns across 10 bases. The CDR3 is made up of 15 amino acids. Germline values: CDR1 SGHRS, CDR2 YFSETQ. This CDR3 reads CASSSGLARTYEHYF. The CDR3 nucleotides are TGCGCCAGCAGCTCGGGACTAGCGAGAACCTACGAGCATTACTTC.

With respect to this clonotype: A read error may explain this, as a much larger clone is one base away. This chain uses TRBV5-1 with TRBJ2-7, with 8 bases identical to TRBD2. The CDR3 is 14 residues long. With V trimmed by 5 bases and J by 3 bases, 7 bases remained unmatched. CDR1 is SGHRS and CDR2 is YFSETQ in the germline V gene. The CDR3 loop reads CASRGTRGIYEQYF. CDR3 nucleotides: TGCGCCAGCAGAGGGACTAGAGGGATCTACGAGCAGTACTTC.

The J gene is TRBJ2-3, the V gene TRBV6-2 or TRBV6-3; perhaps TRBD2 as D (6 bases). The CDR3 is 14 amino acids. Germline V CDR1 and CDR2: MNHEY, SVGEGT. CDR3 region: CDSSSPRDSEAQYF. In DNA form, the CDR3 reads TGTGATAGCAGTTCACCCCGGGACTCCGAAGCGCAGTATTTT.

Regarding this clonotype: One junction end disagrees with the germline gene, perhaps due to a read error. V is TRBV28 and J is TRBJ1-4; 8 bases line up with TRBD1. CDR3 length equals 15 residues. The germline CDR1 and CDR2 sequences are MDHEN and SYDVKM. Here the CDR3 DNA reads TGTGCCACCAGTTCTCGGACAGGGACTAATGAAAAACTGTTTTTT. Its protein product is CATSSRTGTNEKLFF.

In regard to this clonotype: The junction shows a germline mismatch at one end, possibly a read error. The rearrangement joins TRBV11-2 to TRBJ2-7; D gene ambiguous. The CDR3 length is 14 residues. Germline CDR1 reads SGHAT; CDR2 reads FQNNGV. In DNA, the CDR3 is TGTGCCAGCAGCTTAGATGGAGTTGTCTACGAACAGTATTTC. Translating gives CASSLDGVVYEQYF.

In the case of this clonotype: This may stem from a read error, because a much larger clone lies one nucleotide away. It is likely a read error, because the conserved phenylalanine at the end of the CDR3 is missing. This rearrangement joins TRBV5-1 to TRBJ2-3; D gene unclear. Germline CDR1 and CDR2: SGHRS and YFSETQ. V lost 0 bases and J 0 bases, leaving 11 bases between the germline ends. The CDR3 spans 16 residues. For the CDR3, the DNA is TGCGCCAGCAGCTTGGCGGGCAGGCGTAGCACAGATACGCAGTATTCT. Translating it yields CASSLAGRRSTDTQYS.

Of note for this clonotype: An end of the junction does not agree with germline; a read error may underlie this. The V and J genes are TRBV2 and TRBJ2-7, with D unresolved. From germline, CDR1 is SNHLY and CDR2 FYNNEI. The CDR3 extends over 12 amino acids. CDR3 DNA: TGTGCCGGCAGTGTGGACGTCTACAAGCAGTACTTC. As protein: CAGSVDVYKQYF.

Comment on this clonotype: One end of the junction is discordant with germline, which a read error may explain. The chain has TRBV2 and TRBJ2-6; a possible D gene is TRBD1 (6 bases). The CDR3 consists of 15 residues. Germline CDR1 reads SNHLY; CDR2 reads FYNNEI. The CDR3 sequence: CASLFRQAEANVMTF. CDR3 nucleotide sequence: TGTGCCAGCTTGTTTCGACAGGCTGAGGCCAACGTCATGACTTTC.

Worth noting for this clonotype: One end of the junction does not line up with germline, which may come from a read error. The rearrangement links TRBV29-1 to TRBJ2-3; 9 bases are a match to TRBD2. This CDR3 is 14 amino acids long. Germline CDR1 SQVTM, CDR2 ANQGSEA. The CDR3 sequence: CSAEGSGSADTPYF. The CDR3, as DNA: TGCAGCGCTGAGGGTAGCGGGAGTGCGGATACGCCGTATTTT.

With respect to this clonotype: A much larger clone differs by one base, so this may be a read error. This chain's CDR3 is CASSSIDISGANVLTF. The CDR3 DNA reads TGTGCCAGCAGTTCCATAGACATCTCTGGGGCCAACGTCCTGACTTTC. The chain links TRBV28 to TRBJ2-6, with D hard to call. The CDR3 length is 16 residues. Germline V gene lookup returns CDR1 MDHEN and CDR2 SYDVKM. Trimming left V 4 bases short and J 0 bases short, with 10 bases between.

This clonotype was picked up many times. V gene TRBV7-9 combines with J gene TRBJ2-7, with 7 bases lining up with TRBD1. This CDR3 comprises 17 residues. V lost 2 bases, J lost 2 bases, and 12 bases stayed unmatched. Germline V gene lookup returns CDR1 SEHNR and CDR2 FQNEAQ (reference sequence). The CDR3 here is CASSLPHLMGQPYEQYF. CDR3 DNA: TGTGCCAGCAGCTTACCCCACTTAATGGGACAGCCCTACGAGCAGTACTTC.

The rearrangement links TRBV7-9 to TRBJ1-3; unclear D gene. Trimming shortened V by 5 bases and J by 3 bases, and 17 bases separated the two germline ends. This CDR3 comprises 16 residues. The germline gives CDR1 SEHNR, CDR2 FQNEAQ (reference sequence). CDR3 protein: CASSQRSGVSGNTIYF. The CDR3, as DNA: TGTGCCAGCAGCCAACGCTCCGGGGTGAGTGGAAACACCATATATTTT.

As to this clonotype: An end of the junction differs from the germline gene, which may be a read error. CDR3 sequence: CASRSTIWDRINYCYTF. For the CDR3, the DNA is TGTGCCAGCAGGAGCACTATTTGGGACAGAATTAACTATTGCTACACCTTC. V gene TRBV12-3 or TRBV12-4 combines with J gene TRBJ1-2; 7 bases line up with TRBD1. The length of the CDR3 is 17 residues.

This clonotype was observed a few times. The junction differs from germline at one of its ends, possibly a read error. CDR3 protein: CASSLSGVPDTQYF. The CDR3, as DNA: TGTGCCAGTAGTTTGTCAGGGGTGCCAGATACCCAGTACTTC. The chain carries TRBV12-3 or TRBV12-4 and TRBJ2-5; D perhaps matches TRBD1 (6 bases). The CDR3 extends over 14 amino acids.

Notes on this clonotype: At one end, the junction sequence differs from germline, possibly due to a read error. The chain has TRBV4-2 and TRBJ2-1, with 8 nucleotides matching TRBD2. Germline CDR1 and CDR2: LGHNA and YNFKEQ. This CDR3 has 17 amino acids. The CDR3 loop reads CASSQEVAGTSYNEQFF. CDR3 nucleotide sequence: TGTGCCAGTAGCCAAGAGGTAGCGGGGACCTCCTACAATGAGCAGTTCTTT.

To note about this clonotype: A read error may be the cause here, since a much bigger clone is one base away. No conserved phenylalanine or tryptophan is present at the end of the CDR3, so a read error is the likely explanation. The DNA is omitted, as the CDR3 cannot be located on it reliably, and the CDR3 follows TCRdb's listing. The J gene is TRBJ1-6, the V gene TRBV6-5. The CDR3 spans 14 residues, counting both ends. Germline V gene sequence: CDR1 MNHEY, CDR2 SVGAGI. This CDR3 is CASSYGQGPSPFHI.